The T cell receptor (beta chain) described here comes from a study of cytomegalovirus exposure and HLA in healthy donors. Study observations and caveats: The tendency of first-cohort TCR clusters to co-occur in the 90 to 150 validation repertoires was the finding of a later analysis. A few CMV-associated chains proved CMV antigen-specific in vitro. The authors listed 180 or so TCR beta chains as cytomegalovirus-associated.

It was the 120-subject validation cohort, separate from the roughly 700-subject first cohort, to which the donors belonged. Using immunoSEQ multiplex PCR, the repertoire was profiled, and TCRdb retains in-frame clones only, with some absent. The sample has some 150,000 clones; 80% to 90% are singletons. Comment on this clone: Its antigen remains unknown.

V shed 7 bases and J shed 3 bases, with 15 bases lying between them. Germline CDR1 and CDR2: SQVTM and ANQGSEA. This CDR3 has 13 residues. This chain uses TRBV29-1 with TRBJ2-5; tentative D call: TRBD1 (6 bases). The origin of this receptor is a woman aged 18-29 years in good health and CMV-seropositive. The material sequenced was PBMCs. The CDR3 nucleotides read TGCAGCGCCCTAACTTGGACAGAAGAGACCCAGTACTTC. Its translation: CSALTWTEETQYF.